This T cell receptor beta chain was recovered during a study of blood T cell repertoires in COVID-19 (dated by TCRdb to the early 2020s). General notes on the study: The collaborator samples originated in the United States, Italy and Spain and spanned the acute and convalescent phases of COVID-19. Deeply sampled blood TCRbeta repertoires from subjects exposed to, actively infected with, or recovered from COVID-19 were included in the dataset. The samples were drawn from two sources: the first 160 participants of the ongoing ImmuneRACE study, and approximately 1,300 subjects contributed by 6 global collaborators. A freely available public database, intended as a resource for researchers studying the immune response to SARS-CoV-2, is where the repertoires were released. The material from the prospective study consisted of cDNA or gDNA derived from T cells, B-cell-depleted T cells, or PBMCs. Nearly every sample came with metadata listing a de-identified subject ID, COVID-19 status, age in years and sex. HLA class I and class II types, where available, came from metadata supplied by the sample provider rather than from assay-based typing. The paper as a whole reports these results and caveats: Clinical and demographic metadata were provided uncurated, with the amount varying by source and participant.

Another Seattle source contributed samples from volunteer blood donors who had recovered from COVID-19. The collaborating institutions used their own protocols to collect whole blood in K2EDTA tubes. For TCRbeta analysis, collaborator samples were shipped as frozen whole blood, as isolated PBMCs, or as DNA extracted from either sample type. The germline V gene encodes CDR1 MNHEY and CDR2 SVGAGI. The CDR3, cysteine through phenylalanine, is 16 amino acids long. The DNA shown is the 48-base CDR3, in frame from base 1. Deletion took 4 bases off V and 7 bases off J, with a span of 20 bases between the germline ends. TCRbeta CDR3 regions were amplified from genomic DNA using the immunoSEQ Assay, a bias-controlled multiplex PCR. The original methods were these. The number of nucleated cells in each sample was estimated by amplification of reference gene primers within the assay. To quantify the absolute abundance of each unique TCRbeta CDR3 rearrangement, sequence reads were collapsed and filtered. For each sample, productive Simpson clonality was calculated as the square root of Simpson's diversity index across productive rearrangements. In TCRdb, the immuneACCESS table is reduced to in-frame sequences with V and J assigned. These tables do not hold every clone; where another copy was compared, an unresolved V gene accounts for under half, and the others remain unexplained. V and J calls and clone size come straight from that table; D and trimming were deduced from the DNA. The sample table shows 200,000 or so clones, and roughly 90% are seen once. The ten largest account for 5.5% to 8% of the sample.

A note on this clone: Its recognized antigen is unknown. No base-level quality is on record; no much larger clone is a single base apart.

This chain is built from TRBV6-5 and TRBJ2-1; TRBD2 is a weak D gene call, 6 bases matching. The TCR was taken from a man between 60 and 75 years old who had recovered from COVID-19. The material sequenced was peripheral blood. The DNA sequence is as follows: TGTGCCAGCAGTTCAGGACGGGGCGGGGATTTGAATGAGCAGTTCTTC. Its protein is CASSSGRGGDLNEQFF.